The rows below give T cell receptor beta chains drawn from one sample of a study of blood T cell repertoires in COVID-19. Sequencing was performed with immunoSEQ multiplex PCR; in TCRdb, only in-frame clones are kept and a portion is missing. The sample lists about 200,000 clones, 88% seen once, with around 5.8% in the top ten. Sequencing was performed on peripheral blood. The receptors come from a man aged 35 to 55 with active or convalescent COVID-19. CDR3s include the opening cysteine and the closing phenylalanine or tryptophan. A D gene is named only where the DNA matches it firmly. The size of a clone is reported for some rows only, either as once, few or many, or as a class for expanded clones.

size | J | V | D | length | CDR3 | DNA
. | TRBJ2-2 | TRBV5-1 | . | 13 | CASRRANTGELFF | TGCGCCAGCAGGAGGGCCAACACCGGGGAGCTGTTTTTT
once | TRBJ2-2 | TRBV7-9 | . | 15 | CASSLGQPNTGELFF | TGTGCCAGCAGCCTGGGACAACCGAACACCGGGGAGCTGTTTTTT
. | TRBJ2-7 | TRBV6-6 | TRBD1 | 14 | CASSGQGSSYEQYF | TGTGCCAGCAGCGGACAGGGGTCGTCCTACGAGCAGTACTTC
. | TRBJ2-7 | TRBV5-1 | TRBD2 | 14 | CASRLAGVVDEQYF | TGCGCCAGCAGACTAGCGGGAGTTGTTGATGAGCAGTACTTC
. | TRBJ1-6 | TRBV7-8 | TRBD1 | 17 | CASTWGSRGLLGSPLHF | TGTGCCAGCACCTGGGGGTCCAGGGGGCTTTTAGGTTCACCCCTCCACTTT
. | TRBJ1-5 | TRBV6-4 | . | 15 | CASSQDGRGNQPQHF | TGTGCCAGCAGCCAGGACGGAAGGGGGAATCAGCCCCAGCATTTT
. | TRBJ2-2 | TRBV12-5 | . | 13 | CASGTEPRGELFF | TGTGCTAGTGGTACAGAGCCCAGGGGGGAGCTGTTTTTT
. | TRBJ1-5 | TRBV28 | . | 15 | CASSFSTEPNQPQHF | TGTGCCAGCAGTTTTTCGACAGAACCGAATCAGCCCCAGCATTTT
. | TRBJ1-1 | TRBV6-5 | . | 13 | CATQTGPGAEAFF | TGTGCCACCCAGACAGGCCCTGGGGCTGAAGCTTTCTTT
. | TRBJ2-7 | TRBV4-3 | TRBD1 | 13 | CASSRGTEYEQYF | TGCGCCAGCAGCCGAGGGACAGAATACGAGCAGTACTTC
. | TRBJ2-3 | TRBV9 | . | 14 | CASSVGGAGDTQYF | TGTGCCAGCAGTGTCGGGGGAGCGGGAGATACGCAGTATTTT
. | TRBJ2-5 | TRBV6-5 | . | 16 | CASSYSRTVFLETQYF | TGTGCCAGCAGTTACTCGAGGACAGTTTTTTTAGAGACCCAGTACTTC
. | TRBJ1-2 | TRBV5-5 | . | 14 | CASSLGQEGAGYTF | TGTGCCAGCAGCTTGGGACAGGAAGGGGCTGGCTACACCTTC
. | TRBJ2-5 | TRBV12-5 | TRBD2 | 17 | CASGLVRGGSPPETQYF | TGTGCTAGTGGTTTGGTAAGGGGCGGGAGCCCCCCAGAGACCCAGTACTTC
. | TRBJ1-2 | TRBV24-1 | TRBD1 | 12 | CATYDRGYGYTF | TGTGCCACCTATGACAGGGGCTATGGCTACACCTTC
. | TRBJ1-2 | TRBV25-1 | . | 15 | CASSELRGVSGGYTF | TGTGCCAGCAGTGAACTCAGGGGCGTTTCGGGTGGCTACACCTTC
. | TRBJ2-2 | TRBV5-1 | . | 17 | CASSQLAGQSNTGELFF | TGCGCCAGCAGCCAACTCGCGGGACAGTCGAACACCGGGGAGCTGTTTTTT
. | TRBJ1-6 | TRBV5-4 | . | 14 | CASSPGTVNSPLHF | TGTGCCAGCAGCCCGGGGACTGTGAATTCACCCCTCCACTTT
. | TRBJ1-6 | TRBV2 | . | 15 | CASTIKGEWGSPLHF | TGTGCCAGCACTATTAAGGGGGAGTGGGGTTCACCCCTCCACTTT
. | TRBJ2-7 | TRBV10-3 | . | 11 | CATHSLGEQYF | TGTGCCACCCACAGTTTAGGCGAGCAGTACTTC
. | TRBJ2-1 | TRBV10-1 | TRBD2 | 21 | CASSDQVLPTSGDSSYNEQFF | TGCGCCAGCAGTGATCAGGTACTCCCGACTAGCGGGGACAGCTCCTACAATGAGCAGTTCTTC
. | TRBJ2-6 | TRBV5-4 | TRBD1 | 16 | CASFGTGHSGANVLTF | TGTGCCAGCTTCGGGACAGGGCATTCTGGGGCCAACGTCCTGACTTTC
once | TRBJ2-5 | TRBV12-3/TRBV12-4 | . | 13 | CASSLGPGETQYF | TGTGCCAGCAGTTTAGGCCCAGGCGAGACCCAGTACTTC
. | TRBJ1-2 | TRBV2 | TRBD1 | 15 | CASNVGQGIGYGYTF | TGTGCCAGCAATGTGGGACAGGGGATTGGCTATGGCTACACCTTC
once | TRBJ2-7 | TRBV5-1 | . | 14 | CASSLAGIGGEQYF | TGCGCCAGCAGCTTGGCCGGGATAGGGGGCGAGCAGTACTTC
. | TRBJ1-2 | TRBV6-6 | . | 16 | CASSYLSGPSNYGYTF | TGTGCCAGCAGTTACCTCTCAGGGCCTTCTAACTATGGCTACACCTTC
. | TRBJ1-5 | TRBV19 | . | 14 | CASSTGSRGQPQHF | TGTGCCAGTAGTACCGGGTCTAGAGGGCAGCCCCAGCATTTT
. | TRBJ2-2 | TRBV5-4 | TRBD2 | 15 | CASSFSGTSTGELFF | TGTGCCAGCAGCTTTAGCGGGACCAGCACCGGGGAGCTGTTTTTT
. | TRBJ1-5 | TRBV27 | . | 14 | CASSLFQGNQPQHF | TGTGCCAGCAGTTTATTTCAGGGAAATCAGCCCCAGCATTTT
few | TRBJ1-5 | TRBV19 | . | 14 | CASTLTSSGQPQHF | TGTGCCAGTACCCTAACCTCATCGGGTCAGCCCCAGCATTTT
. | TRBJ1-2 | TRBV18 | . | 14 | CASSPPGSNYGYTF | TGTGCCAGCTCCCCTCCAGGCTCTAACTATGGCTACACCTTC
. | TRBJ1-1 | TRBV6-5 | . | 13 | CASLRGGDTEAFF | TGTGCCAGCTTAAGGGGTGGGGACACTGAAGCTTTCTTT
. | TRBJ2-3 | TRBV4-1 | TRBD1 | 15 | CASSQWDRDLDTQYF | TGCGCCAGCAGCCAATGGGACAGGGATTTGGATACGCAGTATTTT
. | TRBJ1-2 | TRBV25-1 | . | 11 | CASSAGYGYTF | TGTGCCAGCAGTGCGGGTTATGGCTACACCTTC
. | TRBJ2-7 | TRBV29-1 | . | 12 | CSVADITYEQYF | TGCAGCGTTGCGGACATAACCTACGAGCAGTACTTC
. | TRBJ1-1 | TRBV5-4 | TRBD1 | 15 | CASSLRTGGNTEAFF | TGTGCCAGCAGCTTGAGGACAGGGGGGAACACTGAAGCTTTCTTT
. | TRBJ1-4 | TRBV6-1 | . | 13 | CASSERGSEKLFF | TGTGCCAGCAGTGAACGGGGAAGTGAAAAACTGTTTTTT
. | TRBJ1-1 | TRBV5-1 | . | 16 | CASSLQSGGQNTEAFF | TGCGCCAGCAGCTTGCAGTCCGGCGGACAAAACACTGAAGCTTTCTTT
. | TRBJ2-7 | TRBV6-6 | TRBD1 | 14 | CASSLTGDSYEQYF | TGTGCCAGCAGTTTGACAGGGGATTCCTACGAGCAGTACTTC
. | TRBJ2-5 | TRBV28 | . | 15 | CASSPTLPRGETQYF | TGTGCCAGCAGTCCCACCCTCCCCAGGGGCGAGACCCAGTACTTC
. | TRBJ2-7 | TRBV5-6 | . | 11 | CASSLTGEQYF | TGTGCCAGCAGTTTGACAGGAGAGCAGTACTTC
. | TRBJ1-1 | TRBV5-4 | TRBD1 | 15 | CASSSKRDRHPEAFF | TGTGCCAGCAGCTCCAAAAGGGACAGACACCCTGAAGCTTTCTTT
. | TRBJ1-1 | TRBV7-3 | TRBD1 | 13 | CASSIGQGTEAFF | TGTGCCAGCAGCATCGGACAGGGCACAGAAGCTTTCTTT
. | TRBJ2-7 | TRBV3-1/TRBV3-2 | TRBD1 | 14 | CASSQVTGDYEQYF | TGTGCCAGCAGCCAAGTCACAGGGGACTACGAGCAGTACTTC
. | TRBJ1-1 | TRBV18 | TRBD1 | 16 | CASSPGQVPRNTEAFF | TGTGCCAGCTCACCTGGACAGGTCCCGCGGAACACTGAAGCTTTCTTT
. | TRBJ1-2 | TRBV5-1 | . | 11 | CASSLQGGQTF | TGCGCCAGCAGCTTACAGGGTGGGCAGACCTTC
once | TRBJ1-5 | TRBV28 | TRBD1 | 14 | CASSLGQSAQPQHF | TGTGCCAGCAGCCTGGGACAGAGTGCTCAGCCCCAGCATTTT
. | TRBJ1-5 | TRBV7-9 | TRBD1 | 15 | CASSPGQGAHQPQHF | TGTGCCAGCAGCCCGGGACAGGGGGCACATCAGCCCCAGCATTTT
. | TRBJ1-2 | TRBV2 | TRBD1 | 15 | CASSFGQGAVYGYTF | TGTGCCAGCAGTTTTGGACAGGGGGCGGTCTATGGCTACACCTTC
. | TRBJ2-4 | TRBV11-3 | . | 16 | CASSLVGAAVKNIQYF | TGTGCCAGCAGCTTAGTTGGCGCGGCGGTCAAAAACATTCAGTACTTC
. | TRBJ2-1 | TRBV29-1 | TRBD2 | 13 | CSASSGSSYEQFF | TGCAGCGCTAGTAGCGGGAGTAGTTATGAGCAGTTCTTC
. | TRBJ2-2 | TRBV5-1 | . | 15 | CASRRDISNTGELFF | TGCGCCAGCAGACGGGACATTTCGAACACCGGGGAGCTGTTTTTT
. | TRBJ1-4 | TRBV12-3/TRBV12-4 | . | 11 | CASSTNEKLFF | TGTGCCAGCAGTACAAATGAAAAACTGTTTTTT
. | TRBJ2-3 | TRBV10-3 | . | 13 | CALGGAGTDTQYF | TGTGCCCTAGGCGGGGCGGGCACAGATACGCAGTATTTT
. | TRBJ1-1 | TRBV11-1 | . | 13 | CASSPRSGTEAFF | TGTGCCAGCAGCCCCCGTTCGGGGACTGAAGCTTTCTTT
. | TRBJ1-1 | TRBV6-5 | . | 13 | CASTRSLNTEAFF | TGTGCCAGCACGCGTTCCTTGAACACTGAAGCTTTCTTT
. | TRBJ1-1 | TRBV11-3 | . | 12 | CASSTGNTEAFF | TGTGCCAGCAGCACCGGGAACACTGAAGCTTTCTTT
once | TRBJ1-2 | TRBV4-2 | . | 12 | CASSQEAHGYTF | TGTGCCAGCAGCCAAGAAGCCCACGGCTACACCTTC
. | TRBJ2-3 | TRBV13 | . | 18 | CASSFFPLVERNTDTQYF | TGTGCCAGCAGCTTTTTCCCCCTGGTCGAGCGGAACACAGATACGCAGTATTTT
. | TRBJ1-6 | TRBV5-4 | . | 12 | CASSSQGSPLHF | TGTGCCAGCAGCTCACAGGGTTCACCCCTCCACTTT